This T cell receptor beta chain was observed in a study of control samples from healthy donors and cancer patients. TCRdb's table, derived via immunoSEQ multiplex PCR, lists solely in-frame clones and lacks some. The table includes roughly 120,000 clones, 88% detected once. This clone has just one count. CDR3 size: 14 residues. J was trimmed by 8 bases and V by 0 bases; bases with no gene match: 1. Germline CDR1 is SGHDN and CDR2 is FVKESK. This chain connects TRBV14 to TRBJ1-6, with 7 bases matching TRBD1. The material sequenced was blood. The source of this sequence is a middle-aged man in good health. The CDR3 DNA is TGTGCCAGCAGCCAAGACCAGGGGGATTCACCCCTCCACTTT. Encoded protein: CASSQDQGDSPLHF.